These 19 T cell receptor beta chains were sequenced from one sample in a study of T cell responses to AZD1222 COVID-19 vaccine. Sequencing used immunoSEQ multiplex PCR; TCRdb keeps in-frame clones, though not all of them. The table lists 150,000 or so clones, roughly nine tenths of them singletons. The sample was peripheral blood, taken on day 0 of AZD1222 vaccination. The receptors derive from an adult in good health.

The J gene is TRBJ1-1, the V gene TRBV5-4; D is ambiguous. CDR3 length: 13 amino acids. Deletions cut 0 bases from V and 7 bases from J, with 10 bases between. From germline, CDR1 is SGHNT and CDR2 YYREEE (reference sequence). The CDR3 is CASSLVPPCEAFF. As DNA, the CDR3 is TGTGCCAGCAGCTTGGTCCCGCCTTGTGAAGCTTTCTTT.

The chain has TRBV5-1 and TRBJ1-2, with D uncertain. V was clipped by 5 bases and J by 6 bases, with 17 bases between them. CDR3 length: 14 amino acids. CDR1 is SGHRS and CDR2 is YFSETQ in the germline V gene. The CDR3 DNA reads TGCGCCAGCAGTCTCCCATCCGGGTCAGATGGCTACACCTTC. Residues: CASSLPSGSDGYTF.

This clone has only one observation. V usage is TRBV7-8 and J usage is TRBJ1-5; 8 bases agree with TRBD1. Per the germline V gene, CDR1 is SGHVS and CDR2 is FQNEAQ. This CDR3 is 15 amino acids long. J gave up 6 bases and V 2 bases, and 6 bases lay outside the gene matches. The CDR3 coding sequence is TGTGCCAGCAGCTTATGGACAGGGACCGCTCAGCCCCAGCATTTT. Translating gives CASSLWTGTAQPQHF.

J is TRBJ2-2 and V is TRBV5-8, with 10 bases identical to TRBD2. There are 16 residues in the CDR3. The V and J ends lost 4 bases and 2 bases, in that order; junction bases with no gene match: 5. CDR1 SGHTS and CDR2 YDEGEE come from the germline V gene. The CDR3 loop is CASSQRGGHNTGELFF. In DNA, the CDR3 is TGTGCCAGCAGCCAGCGGGGGGGCCATAACACCGGGGAGCTGTTTTTT.

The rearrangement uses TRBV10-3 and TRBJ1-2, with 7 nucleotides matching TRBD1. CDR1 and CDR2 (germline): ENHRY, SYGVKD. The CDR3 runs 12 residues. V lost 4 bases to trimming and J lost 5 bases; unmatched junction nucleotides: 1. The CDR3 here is CAISGQGYGYTF. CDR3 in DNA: TGTGCCATCAGTGGACAGGGATATGGCTACACCTTC.

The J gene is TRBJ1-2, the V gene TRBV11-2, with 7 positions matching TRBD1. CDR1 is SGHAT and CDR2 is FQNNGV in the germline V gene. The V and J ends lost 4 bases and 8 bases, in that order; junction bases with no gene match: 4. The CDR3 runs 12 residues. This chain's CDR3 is CASSSGGGGYTF. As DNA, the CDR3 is TGTGCCAGCAGCTCAGGGGGTGGAGGCTACACCTTC.

The CDR3 bases are TGTGCCAGCAGCCAGGTACTAGGGGTTACTGAAGCTTTCTTT. It is translated as CASSQVLGVTEAFF. The rearrangement links TRBV4-2 to TRBJ1-1, with D perhaps TRBD1 (5 bases). The CDR3 is 14 residues long. The V end was cut by 3 bases, the J end by 5 bases, with 13 bases between. Germline V lookup: CDR1 LGHNA, CDR2 YNFKEQ.

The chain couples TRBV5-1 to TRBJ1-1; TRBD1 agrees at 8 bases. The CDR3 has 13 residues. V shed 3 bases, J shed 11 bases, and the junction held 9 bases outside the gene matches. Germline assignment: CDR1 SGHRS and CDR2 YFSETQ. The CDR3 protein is CASSSAQGASAFF. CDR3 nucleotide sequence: TGCGCCAGCAGCTCCGCGCAGGGGGCTAGTGCTTTCTTT.

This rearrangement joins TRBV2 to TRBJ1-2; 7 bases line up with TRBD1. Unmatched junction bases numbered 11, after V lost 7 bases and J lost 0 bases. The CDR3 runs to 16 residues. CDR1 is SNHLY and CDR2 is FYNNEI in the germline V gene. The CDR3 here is CASTLPRQGPNYGYTF. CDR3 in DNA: TGTGCCAGCACCCTACCCAGACAGGGACCTAACTATGGCTACACCTTC. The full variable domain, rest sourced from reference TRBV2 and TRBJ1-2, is EPEVTQTPSHQVTQMGQEVILRCVPISNHLYFYWYRQILGQKVEFLVSFYNNEISEKSEIFDDQFSVERPDGSNFTLKIRSTKLEDSAMYFCASTLPRQGPNYGYTFGSGTRLTVV.

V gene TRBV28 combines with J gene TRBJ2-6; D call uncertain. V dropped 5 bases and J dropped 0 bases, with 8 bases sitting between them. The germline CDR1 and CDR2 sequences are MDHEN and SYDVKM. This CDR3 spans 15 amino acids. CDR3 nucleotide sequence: TGTGCCAGCAGTATACACAGCTCTGGGGCCAACGTCCTGACTTTC. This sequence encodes CASSIHSSGANVLTF.

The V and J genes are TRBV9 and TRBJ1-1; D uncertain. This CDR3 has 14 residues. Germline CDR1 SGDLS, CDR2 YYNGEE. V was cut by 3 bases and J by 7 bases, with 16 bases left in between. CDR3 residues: CASSAGGVEVEAFF. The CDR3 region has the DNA TGTGCCAGCAGCGCGGGTGGGGTGGAGGTTGAAGCTTTCTTT.

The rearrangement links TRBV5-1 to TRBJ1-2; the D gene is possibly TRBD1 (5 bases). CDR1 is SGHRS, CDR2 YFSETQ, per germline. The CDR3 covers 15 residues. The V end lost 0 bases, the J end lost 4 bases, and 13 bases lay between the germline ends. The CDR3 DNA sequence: TGCGCCAGCAGCTTGGGACAGAAATTCCGCTATGGCTACACCTTC. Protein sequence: CASSLGQKFRYGYTF.

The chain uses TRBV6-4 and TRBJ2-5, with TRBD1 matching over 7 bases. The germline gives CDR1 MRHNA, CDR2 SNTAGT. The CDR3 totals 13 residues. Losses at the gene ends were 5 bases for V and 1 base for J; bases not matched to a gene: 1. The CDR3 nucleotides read TGTGCCAGCAGTCGGGACAGCCAAGAGACCCAGTACTTC. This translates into CASSRDSQETQYF.

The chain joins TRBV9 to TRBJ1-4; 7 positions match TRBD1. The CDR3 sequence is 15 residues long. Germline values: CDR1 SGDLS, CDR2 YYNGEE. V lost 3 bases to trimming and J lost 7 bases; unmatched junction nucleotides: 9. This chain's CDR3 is CASSALTGAAEKLFF. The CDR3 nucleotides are TGTGCCAGCAGCGCCCTAACAGGGGCGGCTGAAAAACTGTTTTTT. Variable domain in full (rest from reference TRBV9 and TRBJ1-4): DSGVTQTPKHLITATGQRVTLRCSPRSGDLSVYWYQQSLDQGLQFLIQYYNGEERAKGNILERFSAQQFPDLHSELNLSSLELGDSALYFCASSALTGAAEKLFFGSGTQLSVL.

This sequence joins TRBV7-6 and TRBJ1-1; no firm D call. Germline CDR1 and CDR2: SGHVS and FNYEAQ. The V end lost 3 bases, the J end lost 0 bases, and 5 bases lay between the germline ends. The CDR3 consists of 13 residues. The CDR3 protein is CASSLEMNTEAFF. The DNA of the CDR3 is TGTGCCAGCAGCTTGGAGATGAACACTGAAGCTTTCTTT. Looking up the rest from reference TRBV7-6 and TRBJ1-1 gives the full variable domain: GAGVSQSPRYKVTKRGQDVALRCDPISGHVSLYWYRQALGQGPEFLTYFNYEAQQDKSGLPNDRFSAERPEGSISTLTIQRTEQRDSAMYRCASSLEMNTEAFFGQGTRLTVV.

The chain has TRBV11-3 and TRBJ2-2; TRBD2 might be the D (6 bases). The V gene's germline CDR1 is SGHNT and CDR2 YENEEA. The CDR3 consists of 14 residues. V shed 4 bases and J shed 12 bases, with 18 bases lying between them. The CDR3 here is CASSSISRAGQLFF. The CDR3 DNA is TGTGCCAGCAGCTCTATCTCTCGGGCGGGACAGCTGTTTTTT.

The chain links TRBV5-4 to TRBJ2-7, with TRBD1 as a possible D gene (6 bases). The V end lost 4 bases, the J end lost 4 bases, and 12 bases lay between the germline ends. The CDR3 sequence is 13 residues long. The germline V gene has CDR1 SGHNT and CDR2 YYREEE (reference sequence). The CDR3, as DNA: TGTGCCAGCAGCCCGGGACAACTATACGAGCAGTACTTC. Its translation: CASSPGQLYEQYF. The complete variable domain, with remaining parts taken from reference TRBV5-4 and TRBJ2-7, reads ETGVTQSPTHLIKTRGQQVTLRCSSQSGHNTVSWYQQALGQGPQFIFQYYREEENGRGNFPPRFSGLQFPNYSSELNVNALELDDSALYLCASSPGQLYEQYFGPGTRLTVT.

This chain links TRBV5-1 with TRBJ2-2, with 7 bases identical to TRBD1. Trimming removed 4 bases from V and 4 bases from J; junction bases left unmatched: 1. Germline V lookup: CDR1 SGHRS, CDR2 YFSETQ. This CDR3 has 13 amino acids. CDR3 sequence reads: CASSGDSTGELFF. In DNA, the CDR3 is TGCGCCAGCAGCGGGGACAGCACCGGGGAGCTGTTTTTT. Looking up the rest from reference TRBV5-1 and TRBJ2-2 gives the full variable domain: KAGVTQTPRYLIKTRGQQVTLSCSPISGHRSVSWYQQTPGQGLQFLFEYFSETQRNKGNFPGRFSGRQFSNSRSEMNVSTLELGDSALYLCASSGDSTGELFFGEGSRLTVL.

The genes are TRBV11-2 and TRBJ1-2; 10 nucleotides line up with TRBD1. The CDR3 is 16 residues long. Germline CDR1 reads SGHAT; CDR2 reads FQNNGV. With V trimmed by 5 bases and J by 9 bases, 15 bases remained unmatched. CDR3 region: CASSPIPGTGASRYTF. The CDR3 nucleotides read TGTGCCAGCAGCCCCATACCCGGGACAGGGGCCTCTCGCTACACCTTC.